The 12 T cell receptor beta chains given below trace back to one sample, sequenced in a study of OX40 agonist ivuxolimab in advanced cancers. TCRdb's table, derived via immunoSEQ multiplex PCR, lists solely in-frame clones and lacks some. Of about 82,000 clones listed, 91% are singletons. The material sequenced was CD4+ or CD8+ T cells sorted from blood, taken in a trial of the OX40 agonist ivuxolimab. These TCRs come from an adult with an advanced solid tumor such as melanoma, head and neck, liver or kidney cancer.

The rearrangement joins TRBV6-6 to TRBJ2-7, with D tentatively TRBD2 (5 bases). CDR1 is MNHNY, CDR2 SVGAGI, per germline (reference sequence). The CDR3 spans 14 residues. V was trimmed by 5 bases and J by 4 bases, leaving 15 bases between them. CDR3 sequence: CASSQTTRPYEQYF. DNA for the CDR3: TGTGCCAGCAGTCAGACTACGAGACCTTACGAGCAGTACTTC.

The V call is TRBV6-5, the J call TRBJ2-7; D is ambiguous. V gave up 5 bases and J gave up 5 bases, with 10 bases separating them. This CDR3 has 12 amino acids. Germline CDR1 and CDR2: MNHEY and SVGAGI. As DNA, the CDR3 is TGTGCCAGCAGTACCTTAAGGCACGAGCAGTACTTC. Its protein is CASSTLRHEQYF.

The chain links TRBV6-1 to TRBJ1-2; D possibly corresponds to TRBD1 (5 bases). Germline-derived CDR1 and CDR2 are MNHNS and SASEGT. V gave up 5 bases and J gave up 2 bases, with 9 bases separating them. This CDR3 is 13 amino acids long. CDR3 DNA: TGTGCCAGCAGTCTGGACATCAACTATGGCTACACCTTC. This gives the protein CASSLDINYGYTF.

This sequence joins TRBV14 and TRBJ2-2; no clear D gene. In germline, CDR1 is SGHDN, CDR2 FVKESK. The CDR3 runs 13 residues. V lost 4 bases and J 4 bases, leaving 7 bases between the germline ends. CDR3 sequence reads: CASSLRTTGELFF. CDR3 in DNA: TGTGCCAGCAGCCTTCGGACCACCGGGGAGCTGTTTTTT.

This clone was seen once. The chain joins TRBV6-5 to TRBJ1-4; 10 bases fit TRBD1. V was clipped by 5 bases and J by 5 bases; unmatched bases: 2. CDR1 and CDR2 (germline): MNHEY, SVGAGI. This CDR3 has 14 residues. CDR3 sequence (DNA): TGTGCCAGCAGTACGGGACAGGGGAATGAAAAACTGTTTTTT. Its protein is CASSTGQGNEKLFF.

The J gene is TRBJ2-1, the V gene TRBV27; TRBD2 aligns across 9 bases. The germline V gene has CDR1 MNHEY and CDR2 SMNVEV (reference sequence). The CDR3 totals 15 residues. Trimming removed 0 bases from V and 6 bases from J; junction bases left unmatched: 3. The CDR3 sequence: CASSLSGLASNEQFF. CDR3 coding DNA: TGTGCCAGCAGTTTATCGGGACTAGCTTCCAATGAGCAGTTCTTC.

V gene TRBV10-2 combines with J gene TRBJ2-6; D is unclear. This CDR3 spans 12 amino acids. Germline V gene lookup returns CDR1 WSHSY and CDR2 SAAADI. V lost 7 bases to trimming and J lost 2 bases, with 3 bases between them. The CDR3 sequence: CASTTGANVLTF. CDR3 bases: TGCGCCAGCACCACTGGGGCCAACGTCCTGACTTTC.

The sample holds one count of this clone. The chain joins TRBV27 to TRBJ1-2, with 7 positions matching TRBD1. V lost 3 bases to trimming and J lost 7 bases; unmatched junction nucleotides: 5. The CDR3 extends over 13 amino acids. In germline, CDR1 is MNHEY, CDR2 SMNVEV (reference sequence). The CDR3 bases are TGTGCCAGCAGTTTGGAGGGGGCAAGTGGCTACACCTTC. Its translation is CASSLEGASGYTF.

The chain recombines TRBV30 with TRBJ2-7, with D uncertain. Trimming removed 2 bases at V and 9 bases at J, with 14 bases between. This CDR3 region has 12 residues. Germline-derived CDR1 and CDR2 are GTSNPN and SVGIG (reference sequence). The CDR3 DNA reads as TGTGCCTGGAGTCGTCAGAGAACGGGGCAGTACTTC. This sequence encodes CAWSRQRTGQYF. Combining the CDR3 with reference TRBV30 and TRBJ2-7 gives the whole variable domain SQTIHQWPATLVQPVGSPLSLECTVEGTSNPNLYWYRQAAGRGLQLLFYSVGIGQISSEVPQNLSASRPQDRQFILSSKKLLLSDSGFYLCAWSRQRTGQYFGPGTRLTVT.

The chain carries TRBV28 and TRBJ1-1, with D possibly being TRBD1 (6 bases). V was shortened by 8 bases and J by 0 bases, with 13 bases between the two germline ends. Per the germline V gene, CDR1 is MDHEN and CDR2 is SYDVKM. This CDR3 contains 14 residues. The CDR3 DNA is TGTGCCAGCGCGGGACATCCCCTGAACACTGAAGCTTTCTTT. Protein sequence: CASAGHPLNTEAFF.

The V and J genes are TRBV29-1 and TRBJ2-2; TRBD1 aligns across 12 bases. V shed 4 bases, J shed 2 bases, and the junction held 2 bases outside the gene matches. CDR3 length: 15 amino acids. CDR1 and CDR2 from the germline V gene are SQVTM and ANQGSEA. The CDR3 DNA reads as TGCAGCGTTGGGGACAGGGGGCGAAACACCGGGGAGCTGTTTTTT. Translating it yields CSVGDRGRNTGELFF.

J is TRBJ2-7 and V is TRBV11-1, with D perhaps given as TRBD1 or TRBD2 (5 bases each). V was pared by 4 bases and J by 3 bases, with 13 bases between. The CDR3 sequence is 14 residues long. From germline, CDR1 is SGHAT and CDR2 FQDESV (reference sequence). CDR3 bases: TGTGCCAGCAGCTCCCGGGACGGGAACTACGAGCAGTACTTC. As protein: CASSSRDGNYEQYF.